Presented here are 26 T cell receptor beta chains from one specimen sequenced in a study of radiotherapy plus CTLA-4 blockade in lung cancer. Some clones are missing from TCRdb's copy, which holds only in-frame ones; the method was immunoSEQ multiplex PCR. The repertoire has some 73,000 clones, 60% to 85% of them found once; the top ten carry approximately 22%. Sequencing used peripheral blood, obtained from a patient treated with radiotherapy plus ipilimumab. These receptors originate from a human donor with non-small cell lung cancer whose response to radiotherapy plus ipilimumab could not be evaluated. Some clones in this sample may be carry-over from other donors' samples.

V gene TRBV7-9 combines with J gene TRBJ2-1; 7 bases align to TRBD1. Germline lookup yields CDR1 SEHNR and CDR2 FQNEAQ (reference sequence). The length of the CDR3 is 17 residues. V trimming: 6 bases; J trimming: 1 base; junction bases outside the gene matches: 12. The CDR3 DNA sequence: TGTGCCAGCAGTTTATCCCAGGGCAGGGGGTCCTACAATGAGCAGTTCTTC. This encodes CASSLSQGRGSYNEQFF.

The gene calls are TRBV29-1 and TRBJ1-1, with D possibly being TRBD1 (5 bases). V lost 8 bases and J 3 bases, leaving 13 bases between the germline ends. Germline CDR1 reads SQVTM; CDR2 reads ANQGSEA. CDR3 length equals 12 residues. CDR3 coding DNA: TGCAGCCTTGTCAGGGTCGACACTGAAGCTTTCTTT. Translation gives CSLVRVDTEAFF.

The chain recombines TRBV7-3 with TRBJ1-1; the D is unclear. CDR3 length equals 13 residues. Trimming left V 6 bases short and J 0 bases short, with 8 bases between. In germline, CDR1 is SGHTA, CDR2 FQGTGA. CDR3 protein: CASRTGVNTEAFF. The CDR3 DNA is TGTGCCAGCAGAACCGGGGTGAACACTGAAGCTTTCTTT.

The chain uses TRBV6-5 and TRBJ1-5; maybe TRBD1 (5 bases). This CDR3 has 14 amino acids. V lost 2 bases and J lost 6, with 11 bases in between. The germline CDR1 and CDR2 sequences are MNHEY and SVGAGI. CDR3 region: CASSYGQGSQPQHF. The CDR3 DNA is TGTGCCAGCAGTTACGGGCAGGGTTCTCAGCCCCAGCATTTT.

The chain employs TRBV6-5 and TRBJ2-5, with TRBD2 identical over 16 bases. The CDR3 runs 15 residues. Germline V CDR1 and CDR2: MNHEY, SVGAGI. Germline trimming cut 5 bases from V and 3 bases from J; bases unmatched to any gene: 0. CDR3 amino acids: CASSGTSGGEETQYF. DNA of the CDR3: TGTGCCAGCAGTGGGACTAGCGGGGGGGAAGAGACCCAGTACTTC.

Here the CDR3 reads CASRPLLGAGRDTQYF. The CDR3 DNA sequence: TGTGCCAGCAGACCCCTCCTCGGGGCGGGGAGAGATACGCAGTATTTT. The rearrangement links TRBV9 to TRBJ2-3, with D possibly matching TRBD2 (6 bases). Trimming took 5 bases from V and 5 from J, leaving 21 bases between them. Germline-derived CDR1 and CDR2 are SGDLS and YYNGEE. CDR3 length: 16 amino acids. The full variable domain, in which reference TRBV9 and TRBJ2-3 provide the parts outside the CDR3, is DSGVTQTPKHLITATGQRVTLRCSPRSGDLSVYWYQQSLDQGLQFLIQYYNGEERAKGNILERFSAQQFPDLHSELNLSSLELGDSALYFCASRPLLGAGRDTQYFGPGTRLTVL.

This clone was seen only a few times. The chain is built from TRBV19 and TRBJ2-7; tentatively, D is TRBD1 (6 bases). The CDR3 sequence is 13 residues long. V was shortened by 5 bases and J by 7 bases, with 15 bases between the two germline ends. Looked up from germline, CDR1 is LNHDA and CDR2 is SQIVND (reference sequence). CDR3 sequence (DNA): TGTGCCAGTAGTTCCCAGACAGGCGTTGAGCAGTACTTC. Residues: CASSSQTGVEQYF.

The chain employs TRBV6-5 and TRBJ2-3; D is unclear. There are 15 residues in the CDR3. Germline-derived CDR1 and CDR2 are MNHEY and SVGAGI. Trimming took off 6 bases at V and 2 bases at J, with 15 bases between the two ends. CDR3 in amino acids: CASRHSPDITDTQYF. In nucleotides, the CDR3 is TGTGCCAGCAGACACTCCCCTGACATCACAGATACGCAGTATTTT.

This clone showed up just once. This chain connects TRBV19 to TRBJ1-1; 9 bases are a match to TRBD1. The CDR3 consists of 15 residues. V shed 3 bases and J 1 base; nucleotides not matched to a gene: 3. The V gene's germline CDR1 is LNHDA and CDR2 SQIVND (reference sequence). The CDR3 sequence: CASSILDRGNTEAFF. As DNA, the CDR3 is TGTGCCAGTAGTATTCTGGACAGGGGGAACACTGAAGCTTTCTTT.

V gene TRBV10-3 combines with J gene TRBJ2-2, with no clear D. The CDR3 sequence is 14 residues long. The V gene lost 4 bases and the J gene lost 1 base, with 7 bases spanning the gap. The V gene's germline CDR1 is ENHRY and CDR2 SYGVKD. The CDR3 region is CAISVLRNTGELFF. CDR3 nucleotide sequence: TGTGCCATCAGTGTCCTTAGGAACACCGGGGAGCTGTTTTTT.

V usage is TRBV7-6 and J usage is TRBJ2-5; 8 bases align to TRBD2. V gave up 2 bases and J gave up 1 base; unmatched junction bases: 3. CDR1 and CDR2 (germline): SGHVS, FNYEAQ. The CDR3 length is 15 residues. The CDR3 sequence: CASSLQAGVQETQYF. Here the CDR3 DNA reads TGTGCCAGCAGCTTACAAGCGGGGGTCCAAGAGACCCAGTACTTC.

The chain joins TRBV28 to TRBJ2-3; 8 bases line up with TRBD2. With 5 bases clipped from V and 2 bases from J, the junction kept 6 bases outside the gene matches. Germline-derived CDR1 and CDR2 are MDHEN and SYDVKM. The CDR3 is 15 amino acids. CDR3 nucleotide sequence: TGTGCCAGCAGTCGGGGGGGCTCTTACACAGATACGCAGTATTTT. It yields the protein CASSRGGSYTDTQYF.

The CDR3 coding sequence is TGTGCCAGCAGTTCTTTGATGGGGGGCGCGGGGGAGCAGTACTTC. This codes for CASSSLMGGAGEQYF. This rearrangement joins TRBV28 to TRBJ2-5; a weak D match, TRBD2 (7 bases). The V end lost 4 bases, the J end lost 11 bases, and 23 bases lay between the germline ends. The CDR3 is 15 residues long. CDR1 and CDR2 (germline): MDHEN, SYDVKM. The full variable domain, its missing parts supplied by reference TRBV28 and TRBJ2-5, is DVKVTQSSRYLVKRTGEKVFLECVQDMDHENMFWYRQDPGLGLRLIYFSYDVKMKEKGDIPEGYSVSREKKERFSLILESASTNQTSMYLCASSSLMGGAGEQYFGPGTRLLVL.

This clone showed up just once. The chain employs TRBV28 and TRBJ1-2; possible D gene TRBD1, 5 bases. The CDR3 has 13 residues. Germline lookup yields CDR1 MDHEN and CDR2 SYDVKM. V was shortened by 5 bases and J by 7 bases, with 14 bases between the two germline ends. The CDR3 loop is CASSTKGMGGYTF. In DNA form, the CDR3 reads TGTGCCAGCAGTACTAAGGGGATGGGTGGCTACACCTTC.

This sequence joins TRBV28 and TRBJ1-5; D might be TRBD1 (6 bases). Trimming pared 8 bases from V and 0 bases from J, leaving 14 bases between. Per the germline V gene, CDR1 is MDHEN and CDR2 is SYDVKM. The CDR3 is made up of 15 amino acids. The DNA of the CDR3 is TGTGCCAGCCACACAGGGCCCTATAGCAATCAGCCCCAGCATTTT. Residues: CASHTGPYSNQPQHF. Full variable domain (remainder filled in from reference TRBV28 and TRBJ1-5): DVKVTQSSRYLVKRTGEKVFLECVQDMDHENMFWYRQDPGLGLRLIYFSYDVKMKEKGDIPEGYSVSREKKERFSLILESASTNQTSMYLCASHTGPYSNQPQHFGDGTRLSIL.

A few counts support this clone. The chain employs TRBV19 and TRBJ2-7; D is possibly TRBD1 (6 bases). Germline assignment: CDR1 LNHDA and CDR2 SQIVND (reference sequence). CDR3 length: 15 residues. V was clipped by 4 bases and J by 2 bases, with 15 bases between them. CDR3 residues: CASSSLETGTYEQYF. The CDR3 nucleotides read TGTGCCAGTAGTAGCCTAGAAACAGGGACCTACGAGCAGTACTTC.

The chain recombines TRBV9 with TRBJ2-2, with D possibly TRBD2 on 6 matching bases. V was shortened by 3 bases and J by 4 bases, with 13 bases between the two germline ends. The CDR3 covers 15 residues. From germline, CDR1 is SGDLS and CDR2 YYNGEE. The CDR3 DNA is TGTGCCAGCAGCGCCGGGGGAATGGCCACCGGGGAGCTGTTTTTT. It yields the protein CASSAGGMATGELFF.

The chain carries TRBV2 and TRBJ2-2; D perhaps matches TRBD2 (6 bases). The germline CDR1 and CDR2 sequences are SNHLY and FYNNEI. This CDR3 comprises 14 residues. Trimming shortened V by 4 bases and J by 2 bases, and 8 bases separated the two germline ends. The CDR3 region is CASSVGGNTGELFF. As DNA, the CDR3 is TGTGCCAGCAGTGTGGGGGGAAACACCGGGGAGCTGTTTTTT.

V is TRBV5-6 and J is TRBJ1-1; unclear D gene. Between the trimmed V and J ends, which lost 4 bases and 4 bases, there was a span of 14 bases. This CDR3 comprises 14 residues. CDR1 and CDR2 (germline): SGHDT, YYEEEE. The CDR3 sequence: CASSPLRRGTEAFF. The CDR3 nucleotides read TGTGCCAGCAGCCCCCTGAGACGCGGCACTGAAGCTTTCTTT.

The chain uses TRBV12-5 and TRBJ2-1, with 11 bases aligning to TRBD2. The J segment lost 12 bases and the V segment lost 7 bases, leaving 11 bases of the junction unmatched. Germline CDR1 LGHNT, CDR2 FRNRAP. The CDR3 is made up of 14 amino acids. The CDR3 coding sequence is TGTGCTAGTGCACTTAGCGGGGGGGAATTTGGGCAGTTCTTC. Protein product: CASALSGGEFGQFF.

CDR3 loop: CASSFNRGQETQYF. The CDR3 DNA sequence: TGTGCCAGCAGCTTTAACAGGGGGCAAGAGACCCAGTACTTC. This chain links TRBV5-4 with TRBJ2-5, with 8 bases that match TRBD1. The trim removed 2 bases at V and 2 bases at J, leaving 2 bases unmatched. This CDR3 spans 14 amino acids. The germline V gene encodes CDR1 SGHNT and CDR2 YYREEE (reference sequence). Complete variable domain (other parts from reference TRBV5-4 and TRBJ2-5): ETGVTQSPTHLIKTRGQQVTLRCSSQSGHNTVSWYQQALGQGPQFIFQYYREEENGRGNFPPRFSGLQFPNYSSELNVNALELDDSALYLCASSFNRGQETQYFGPGTRLLVL.

In its sample, this clone was seen once. The chain links TRBV5-1 to TRBJ2-2, with D unclear. CDR3 length: 12 amino acids. Germline-derived CDR1 and CDR2 are SGHRS and YFSETQ. V dropped 0 bases and J dropped 7 bases, with 4 bases sitting between them. CDR3 sequence: CASSLVDGELFF. As DNA, the CDR3 is TGCGCCAGCAGCTTGGTAGACGGGGAGCTGTTTTTT.

This chain links TRBV28 with TRBJ1-1, with 11 nucleotides matching TRBD1. The germline gives CDR1 MDHEN, CDR2 SYDVKM. V trimming: 6 bases; J trimming: 5 bases; junction bases outside the gene matches: 11. CDR3 length equals 16 residues. The CDR3: CASSRDRGVFWTEAFF. Written as DNA, the CDR3 is TGTGCCAGCAGCCGGGACAGGGGGGTCTTTTGGACTGAAGCTTTCTTT.

J is TRBJ2-3 and V is TRBV7-2, with 8 bases aligning to TRBD2. Germline V gene data show CDR1 as SGHTA and CDR2 as FQGNSA. This CDR3 contains 16 residues. V shed 5 bases, J shed 1 base, and the junction held 8 bases outside the gene matches. CDR3 in DNA: TGTGCCAGCAGCCTTGGACTCGGGGGGGGCACAGATACGCAGTATTTT. Residues: CASSLGLGGGTDTQYF.

In its sample, this clone was seen once. The chain is built from TRBV6-5 and TRBJ1-2, with TRBD1 matching 9 bases. The CDR3 has 14 residues. From germline, CDR1 is MNHEY and CDR2 SVGAGI. The trim removed 6 bases at V and 5 bases at J, leaving 7 bases unmatched. The DNA for the CDR3 is TGTGCCAGCAGGCAGGACAGGGGACCGTATGGCTACACCTTC. Amino acids: CASRQDRGPYGYTF.

This clone appeared a few times. This chain connects TRBV10-3 to TRBJ1-1; 9 bases match TRBD1. CDR3 length equals 13 residues. Trimming took 1 base from V and 7 from J; bases not matched to a gene: 1. CDR1 and CDR2 (germline): ENHRY, SYGVKD. The CDR3: CAISEWDRVEAFF. The CDR3 bases are TGTGCCATCAGTGAGTGGGACAGGGTTGAAGCTTTCTTT.